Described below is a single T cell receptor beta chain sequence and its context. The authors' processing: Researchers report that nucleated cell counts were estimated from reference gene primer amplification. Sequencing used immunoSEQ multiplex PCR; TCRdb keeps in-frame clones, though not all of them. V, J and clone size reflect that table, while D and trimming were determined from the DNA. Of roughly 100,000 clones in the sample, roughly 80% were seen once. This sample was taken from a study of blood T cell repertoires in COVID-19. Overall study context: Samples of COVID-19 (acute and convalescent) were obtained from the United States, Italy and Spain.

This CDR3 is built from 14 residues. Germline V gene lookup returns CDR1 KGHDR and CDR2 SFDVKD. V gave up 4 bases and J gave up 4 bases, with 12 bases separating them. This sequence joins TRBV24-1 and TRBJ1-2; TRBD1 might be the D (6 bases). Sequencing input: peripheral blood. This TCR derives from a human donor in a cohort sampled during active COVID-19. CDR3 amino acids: CATSDRGRFYGYTF. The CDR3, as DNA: TGTGCCACCAGTGACAGGGGACGGTTCTATGGCTACACCTTC.